The subject of this entry is one T cell receptor (beta chain). Its antigen is as yet unknown. This sample is part of a study of T cell repertoires in cytomegalovirus infection. TCRdb reanalysed the reads using MiXCR and keeps one entry per CDR3 protein. The sample has under 850,000 distinct CDR3 sequences; approximately 33% are singletons. Trimming at V came to 4 bases and at J to 1 base, leaving 6 bases not matched to a gene. CDR1 is LGHNA, CDR2 YNFKEQ, per germline. The CDR3 loop spans 16 amino acids. The sequencing used cultured PBMCs, collected from culture after CMV antigen stimulation. This chain joins TRBV4-2 and TRBJ2-5, with 10 positions matching TRBD2. The TCR was taken from a human donor in good health (CMV status not recorded). Some clones in this sample may be carry-over from other donors' samples. This CDR3 is CASSPRTSGLQETQYF. The CDR3 DNA reads as TGTGCCAGCAGCCCTCGGACTAGCGGCCTCCAAGAGACCCAGTACTTC.